This T cell receptor (beta chain) is drawn from a study of blood T cell repertoires in COVID-19 (dated by TCRdb to 2018 to 2020). Background for the entire study: Collaborator samples came from the United States, Italy and Spain and covered acute and convalescent phases of COVID-19. The prospective study material was composed of cDNA or gDNA derived from T cells, B-cell-depleted T cells, or PBMCs. Subjects who had been exposed to COVID-19, were actively infected with it, or had recovered from it provided the deeply sampled blood TCRbeta repertoires that made up the dataset. The repertoires were released in a freely available public database intended as a resource for research on the immune response to SARS-CoV-2. Samples came from the ongoing ImmuneRACE study (first 160 participants) plus 1,254 subjects from 6 global collaborators. Nearly every sample came with metadata listing a de-identified subject ID, COVID-19 status, age in years and sex. HLA class I and class II types, where available, came from metadata supplied by the sample provider rather than from assay-based typing.

The collaborating institutions used their own protocols to collect whole blood in K2EDTA tubes. For TCRbeta analysis, collaborators shipped samples as frozen whole blood, isolated PBMCs, or DNA extracted from either of those sample types. The immunoSEQ Assay, a bias-controlled multiplex PCR, was used to amplify TCRbeta CDR3 regions from genomic DNA. As for the authors' bioinformatics: The number of nucleated cells in each sample was estimated by amplification of reference gene primers within the assay. To quantify the absolute abundance of each unique TCRbeta CDR3 rearrangement, sequence reads were collapsed and filtered. For each sample, productive Simpson clonality was calculated by taking the square root of Simpson's diversity index across productive rearrangements. The immuneACCESS repertoire file appears here via TCRdb, limited to in-frame rearrangements. These files lack a portion of the clones; in checked studies, under half of the deficit traces to unresolved V genes, and the cause of the others is not known. V, J and clone size derive from that table, while D and trimming were established from the DNA sequence. The sample profile shows over 300,000 clones; more than 70% of them were found once. The leading ten clones occupy more than 0.95% of the sample.

As for this clone: This receptor's antigen is unknown. No base quality information exists; no much larger clone differs at one position.

What the authors observed across the whole study: The amount of clinical and demographic metadata varied by source and participant and was provided uncurated.

Including cysteine and phenylalanine, the CDR3 has 13 amino acids. Only CDR3 DNA is held: 39 bases, read in frame from base 1. CDR1 and CDR2 are read off the germline V gene as SQVTM and ANQGSEA. Cut back by 6 bases and 0 bases, the V and J ends lie 12 bases apart. Material: peripheral blood. The chain joins TRBV29-1 to TRBJ2-7; the D region possibly corresponds to TRBD2 (6 bases align). The clonotype comes from a man aged 35 to 55 with acute or convalescent COVID-19. The nucleotide sequence reads as follows: TGCAGCGTGAAGGGAGGAAGCTCCTACGAGCAGTACTTC. It codes for CSVKGGSSYEQYF.